This TCR beta chain appears in the sequencing data of a study of blood T cells in healthy people across ages. The study's findings and limits: Long-lived donors exceeded aged donors in naive CD4+ cells and diversity.

In regard to this clonotype: Its specificity is not known.

J gave up 0 bases and V 5 bases, and 9 bases lay outside the gene matches. CDR1 ENHRY and CDR2 SYGVKD come from the germline V gene. The CDR3 totals 16 residues. It was with a sample-barcoded 5' primer and a J-beta primer mix that a second PCR of about 6 to 12 cycles was run. In TCRdb, the 5' RACE reads were re-called with MiXCR into one record per CDR3 protein. Of over 1,300,000 distinct CDR3 sequences in the sample, 59% were seen once. The rearrangement joins TRBV10-3 to TRBJ2-7; 8 bases agree with TRBD1. Sequencing was performed on blood. The receptor was isolated from a man in his late teens or twenties in good health. The CDR3 DNA reads as TGTGCCATCAGTACAGCGAGGGACAGGAGCTCCTACGAGCAGTACTTC. Protein sequence: CAISTARDRSSYEQYF.